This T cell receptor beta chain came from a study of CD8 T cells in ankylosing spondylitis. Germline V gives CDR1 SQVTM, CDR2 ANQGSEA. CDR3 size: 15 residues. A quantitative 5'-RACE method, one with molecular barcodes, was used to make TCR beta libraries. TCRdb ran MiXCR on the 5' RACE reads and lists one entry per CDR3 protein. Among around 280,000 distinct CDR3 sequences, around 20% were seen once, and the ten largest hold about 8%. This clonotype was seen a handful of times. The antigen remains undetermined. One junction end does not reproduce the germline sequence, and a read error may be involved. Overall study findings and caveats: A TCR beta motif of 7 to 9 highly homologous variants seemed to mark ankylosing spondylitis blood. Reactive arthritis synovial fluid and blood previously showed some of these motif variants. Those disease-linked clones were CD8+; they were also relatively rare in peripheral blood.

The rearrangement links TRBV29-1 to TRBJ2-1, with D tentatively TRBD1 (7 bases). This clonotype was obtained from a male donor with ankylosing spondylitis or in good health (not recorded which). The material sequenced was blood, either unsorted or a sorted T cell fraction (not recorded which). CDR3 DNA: TGCAGCGTGGAAGGGGGCAGGGGGGACTACAATGAGCAGTTCTTC. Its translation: CSVEGGRGDYNEQFF.